This T cell receptor (beta chain) appears in the sequencing data of a study of neurological immune-mediated disorders. Overall study findings and caveats: Expanded clones shared no identical CDR3 amino acid sequences across subjects, which suggested private TCR-beta repertoires in all groups.

Volunteers from a blood bank in Maryland, USA, constituted the healthy controls. Synthesis of cDNA was accomplished via 5'RACE employing 10-nucleotide random UMIs. TCRdb itself ran the 5' RACE reads through MiXCR, one entry per CDR3 protein. The sample includes fewer than 35,000 distinct CDR3 sequences, about 4.8% of them seen just once. This clonotype was counted ten times or more. Its antigen is currently unknown. The sample taken for sequencing was PBMCs. The clonotype originates from a man younger than 30 in good health.

The CDR3 bases are TGCAGTGCCCCGACAGGGGCAGGTGAAAAACTGTTTTTT. It codes for CSAPTGAGEKLFF. The chain carries TRBV20-1 and TRBJ1-4; TRBD1 agrees at 8 bases. From germline, CDR1 is DFQATT and CDR2 SNEGSKA (reference sequence). This CDR3 is 13 amino acids long. The V gene end was trimmed by 6 bases and the J gene end by 7 bases; junction bases not matched to a gene: 7.